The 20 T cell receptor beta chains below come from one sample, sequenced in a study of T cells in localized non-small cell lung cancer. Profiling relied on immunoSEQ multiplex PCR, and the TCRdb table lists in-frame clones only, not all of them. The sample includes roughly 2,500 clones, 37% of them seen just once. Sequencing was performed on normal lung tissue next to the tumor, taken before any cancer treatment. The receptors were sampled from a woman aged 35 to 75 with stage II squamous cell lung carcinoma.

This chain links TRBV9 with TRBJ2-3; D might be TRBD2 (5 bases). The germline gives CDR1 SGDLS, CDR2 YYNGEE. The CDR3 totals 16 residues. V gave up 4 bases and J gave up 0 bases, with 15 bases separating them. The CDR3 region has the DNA TGTGCCAGCAGCTACCCGGAGGCGGCTAGCACAGATACGCAGTATTTT. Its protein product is CASSYPEAASTDTQYF.

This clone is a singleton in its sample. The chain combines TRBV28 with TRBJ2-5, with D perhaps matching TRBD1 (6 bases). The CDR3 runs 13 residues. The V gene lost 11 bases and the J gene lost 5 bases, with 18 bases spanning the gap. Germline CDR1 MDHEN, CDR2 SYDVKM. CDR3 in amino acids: CAALKGEKETQYF. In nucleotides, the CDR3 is TGTGCCGCCTTAAAGGGGGAAAAGGAGACCCAGTACTTC.

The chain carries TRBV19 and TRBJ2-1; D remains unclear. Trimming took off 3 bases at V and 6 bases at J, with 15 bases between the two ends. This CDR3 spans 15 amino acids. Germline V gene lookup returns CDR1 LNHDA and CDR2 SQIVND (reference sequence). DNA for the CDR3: TGTGCCAGTAGTATCAACTTGGGCCCCGGCAATGAGCAGTTCTTC. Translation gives CASSINLGPGNEQFF.

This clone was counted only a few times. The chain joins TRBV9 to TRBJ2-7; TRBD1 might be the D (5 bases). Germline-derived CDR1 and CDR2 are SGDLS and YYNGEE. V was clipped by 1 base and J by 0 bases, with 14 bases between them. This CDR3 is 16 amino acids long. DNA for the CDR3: TGTGCCAGCAGCGTAACAGGCGGCTTCAGCTCCTACGAGCAGTACTTC. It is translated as CASSVTGGFSSYEQYF.

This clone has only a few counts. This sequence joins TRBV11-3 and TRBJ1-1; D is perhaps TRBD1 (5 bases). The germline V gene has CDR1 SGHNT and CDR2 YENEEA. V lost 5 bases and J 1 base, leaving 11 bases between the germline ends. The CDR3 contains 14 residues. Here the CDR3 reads CASSPGRGNTEAFF. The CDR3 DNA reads TGTGCCAGCAGCCCTGGGAGGGGGAACACTGAAGCTTTCTTT. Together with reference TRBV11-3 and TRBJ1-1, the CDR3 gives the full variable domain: EAGVVQSPRYKIIEKKQPVAFWCNPISGHNTLYWYLQNLGQGPELLIRYENEEAVDDSQLPKDRFSAERLKGVDSTLKIQPAELGDSAVYLCASSPGRGNTEAFFGQGTRLTVV.

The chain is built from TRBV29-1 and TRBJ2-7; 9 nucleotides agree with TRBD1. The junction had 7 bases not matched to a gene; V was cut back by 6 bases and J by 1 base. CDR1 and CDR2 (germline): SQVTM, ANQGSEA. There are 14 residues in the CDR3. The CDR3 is CSVDPGQGSYEQYF. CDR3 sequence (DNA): TGCAGCGTAGACCCGGGACAGGGATCCTACGAGCAGTACTTC.

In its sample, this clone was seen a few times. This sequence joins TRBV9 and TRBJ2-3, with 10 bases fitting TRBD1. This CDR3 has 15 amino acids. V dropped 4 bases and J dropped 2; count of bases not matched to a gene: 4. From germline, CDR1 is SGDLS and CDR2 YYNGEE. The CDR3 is CASSLDRGDTDTQYF. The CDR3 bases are TGTGCCAGCAGCTTGGACAGGGGGGACACAGATACGCAGTATTTT.

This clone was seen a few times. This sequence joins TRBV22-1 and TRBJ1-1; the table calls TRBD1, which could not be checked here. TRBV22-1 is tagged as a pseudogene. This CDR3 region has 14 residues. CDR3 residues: CASSPRTGSTEAFF. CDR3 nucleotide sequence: TGTGCCAGCAGCCCCCGGACAGGGAGCACTGAAGCTTTCTTT.

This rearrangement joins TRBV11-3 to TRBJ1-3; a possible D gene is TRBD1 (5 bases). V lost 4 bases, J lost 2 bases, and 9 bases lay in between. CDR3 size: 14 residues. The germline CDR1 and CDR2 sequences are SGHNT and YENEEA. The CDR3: CASSSQDTGNTIYF. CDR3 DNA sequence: TGTGCCAGCAGCTCCCAGGACACTGGAAACACCATATATTTT.

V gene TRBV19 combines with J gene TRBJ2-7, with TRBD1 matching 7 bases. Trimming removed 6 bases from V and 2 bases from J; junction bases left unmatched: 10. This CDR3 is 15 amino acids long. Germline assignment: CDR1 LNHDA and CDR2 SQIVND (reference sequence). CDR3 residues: CASSARGQGTYEQYF. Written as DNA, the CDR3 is TGTGCCAGTAGCGCAAGGGGGCAGGGAACCTACGAGCAGTACTTC.

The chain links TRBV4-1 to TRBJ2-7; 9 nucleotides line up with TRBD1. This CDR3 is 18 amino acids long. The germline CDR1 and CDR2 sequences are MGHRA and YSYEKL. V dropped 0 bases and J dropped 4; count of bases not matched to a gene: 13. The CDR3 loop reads CASSQDQGTGGGMYEQYF. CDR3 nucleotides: TGCGCCAGCAGCCAAGATCAGGGTACAGGGGGCGGAATGTACGAGCAGTACTTC.

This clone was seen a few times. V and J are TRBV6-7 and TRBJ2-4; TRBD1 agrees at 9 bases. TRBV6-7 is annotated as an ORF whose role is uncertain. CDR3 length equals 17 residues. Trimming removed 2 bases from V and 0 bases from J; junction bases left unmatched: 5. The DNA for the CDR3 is TGTGCCAGCAGTTACCCACAGGGGGCAAGAGCCAAAAACATTCAGTACTTC. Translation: CASSYPQGARAKNIQYF.

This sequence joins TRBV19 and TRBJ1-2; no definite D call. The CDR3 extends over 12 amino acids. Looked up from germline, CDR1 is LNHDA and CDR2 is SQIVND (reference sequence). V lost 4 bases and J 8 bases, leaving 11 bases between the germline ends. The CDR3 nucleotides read TGTGCCAGTAGTACCGAAGTGAGGGGCTACACCTTC. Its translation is CASSTEVRGYTF.

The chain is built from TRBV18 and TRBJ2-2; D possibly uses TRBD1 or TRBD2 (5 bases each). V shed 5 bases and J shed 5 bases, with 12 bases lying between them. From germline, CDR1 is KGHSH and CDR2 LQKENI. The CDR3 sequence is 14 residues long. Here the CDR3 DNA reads TGTGCCAGCTCAACACTAGGGGATACCGGGGAGCTGTTTTTT. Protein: CASSTLGDTGELFF.

The CDR3 region has the DNA TGTGCCAGTACTCGGGTCGGGATCGCCTATGGCTACACCTTC. It specifies CASTRVGIAYGYTF. This sequence joins TRBV19 and TRBJ1-2; D not resolved. The CDR3 has 14 residues. Trimming pared 7 bases from V and 4 bases from J, leaving 16 bases between. CDR1 and CDR2 (germline): LNHDA, SQIVND (reference sequence).

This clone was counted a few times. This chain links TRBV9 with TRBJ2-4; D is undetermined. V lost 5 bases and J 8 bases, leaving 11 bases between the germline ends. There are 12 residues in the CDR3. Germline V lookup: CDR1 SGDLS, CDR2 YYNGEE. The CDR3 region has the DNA TGTGCCAGCAGTGCAAATTGGGACATTCAGTACTTC. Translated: CASSANWDIQYF.

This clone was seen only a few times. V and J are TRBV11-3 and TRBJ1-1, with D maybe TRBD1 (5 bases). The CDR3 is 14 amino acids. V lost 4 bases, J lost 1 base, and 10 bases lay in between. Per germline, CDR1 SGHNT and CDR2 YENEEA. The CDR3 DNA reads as TGTGCCAGCAGCTGGGACTCACGGAACACTGAAGCTTTCTTT. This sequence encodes CASSWDSRNTEAFF.

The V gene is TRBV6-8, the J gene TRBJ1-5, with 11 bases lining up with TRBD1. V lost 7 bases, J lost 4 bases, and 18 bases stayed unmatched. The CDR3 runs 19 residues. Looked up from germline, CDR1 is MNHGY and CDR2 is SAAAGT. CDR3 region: CASTPLKEGQGDRNQPQHF. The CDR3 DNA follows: TGTGCCAGCACTCCATTAAAGGAGGGACAGGGGGATCGGAATCAGCCCCAGCATTTT.

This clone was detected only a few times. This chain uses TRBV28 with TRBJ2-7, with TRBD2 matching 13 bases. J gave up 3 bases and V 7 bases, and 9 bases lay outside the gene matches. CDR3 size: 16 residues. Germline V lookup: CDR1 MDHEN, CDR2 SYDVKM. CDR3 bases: TGTGCCAGCATTGGACTAGCGGGAGCAGTAGGCTACGAGCAGTACTTC. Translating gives CASIGLAGAVGYEQYF.

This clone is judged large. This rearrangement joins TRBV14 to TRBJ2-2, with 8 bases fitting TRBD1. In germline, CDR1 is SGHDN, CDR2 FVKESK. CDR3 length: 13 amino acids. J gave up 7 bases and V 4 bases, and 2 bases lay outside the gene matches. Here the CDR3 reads CASSPQGVGELFF. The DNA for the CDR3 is TGTGCCAGCAGCCCACAGGGGGTCGGGGAGCTGTTTTTT.